This note documents a single T cell receptor (beta chain) sequence. The data stem from a study of cytomegalovirus exposure and HLA in healthy donors. The repertoire was sequenced with immunoSEQ multiplex PCR; TCRdb's copy has only in-frame clones and lacks some. The table shows roughly 80,000 clones, with roughly 94% occurring only once. Per germline, CDR1 SGHTA and CDR2 FQGNSA. V gave up 1 base and J gave up 0 bases; unmatched junction bases: 3. The CDR3 covers 16 residues. Sequencing was done on a sample of PBMCs. The chain combines TRBV7-2 with TRBJ2-1; TRBD1 agrees at 7 bases. This clonotype was sampled from a woman in her late teens or twenties in good health and CMV-seropositive. CDR3 nucleotide sequence: TGTGCCAGCAGCTTAGACTGGGACAGCTCCTACAATGAGCAGTTCTTC. Translation: CASSLDWDSSYNEQFF.